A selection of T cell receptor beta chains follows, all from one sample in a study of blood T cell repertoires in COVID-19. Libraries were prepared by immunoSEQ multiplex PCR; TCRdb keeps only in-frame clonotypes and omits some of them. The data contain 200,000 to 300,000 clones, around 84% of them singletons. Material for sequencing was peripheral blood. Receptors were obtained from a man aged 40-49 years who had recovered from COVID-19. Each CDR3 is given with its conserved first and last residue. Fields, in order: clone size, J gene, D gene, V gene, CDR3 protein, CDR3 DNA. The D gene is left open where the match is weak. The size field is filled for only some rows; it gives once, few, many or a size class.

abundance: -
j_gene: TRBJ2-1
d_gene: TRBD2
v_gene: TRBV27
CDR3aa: CASSFLLAGGNNEQFF
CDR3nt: TGTGCCAGCAGTTTCCTACTAGCGGGAGGAAACAATGAGCAGTTCTTC

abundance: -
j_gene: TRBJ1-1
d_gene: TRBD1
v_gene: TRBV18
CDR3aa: CASSPQGVETEAFF
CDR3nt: TGTGCCAGCTCCCCACAGGGGGTAGAGACTGAAGCTTTCTTT

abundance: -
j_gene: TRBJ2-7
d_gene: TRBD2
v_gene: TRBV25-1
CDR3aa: CASSSTSGSYEQYF
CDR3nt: TGTGCCAGCAGTAGTACTAGCGGGTCCTACGAGCAGTACTTC

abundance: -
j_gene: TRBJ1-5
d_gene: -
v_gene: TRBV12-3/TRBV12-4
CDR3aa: CASSPMAGETQHF
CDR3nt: TGTGCCAGCAGCCCCATGGCCGGGGAGACCCAGCATTTT

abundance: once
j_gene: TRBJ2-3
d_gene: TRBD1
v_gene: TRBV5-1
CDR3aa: CASSLDGPSDRADTQYF
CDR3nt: TGCGCCAGCAGCTTGGACGGGCCGTCGGACAGGGCAGATACGCAGTATTTT

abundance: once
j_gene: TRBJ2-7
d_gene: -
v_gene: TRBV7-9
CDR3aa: CASSPPTVSYEQYF
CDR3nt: TGTGCCAGCAGCCCCCCCACAGTCTCCTACGAGCAGTACTTC

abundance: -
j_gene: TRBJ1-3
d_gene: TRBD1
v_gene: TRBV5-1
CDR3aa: CASSPGQNSGNTIYF
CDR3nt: TGCGCCAGCAGCCCGGGACAGAACTCTGGAAACACCATATATTTT

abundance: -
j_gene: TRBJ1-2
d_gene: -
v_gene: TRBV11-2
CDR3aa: CASSLDLPLYGTTGSYGYTF
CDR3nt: TGTGCCAGCAGCTTAGATCTGCCCCTTTATGGCACCACAGGGTCCTATGGCTACACCTTC

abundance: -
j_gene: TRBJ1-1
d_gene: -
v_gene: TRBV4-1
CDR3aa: CASSRTQGVTEAFF
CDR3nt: TGCGCCAGCAGCCGAACGCAGGGTGTCACTGAAGCTTTCTTT

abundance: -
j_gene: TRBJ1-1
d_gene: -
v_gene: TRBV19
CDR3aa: CASSMVPGLEAFF
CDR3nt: TGTGCCAGTAGTATGGTACCGGGACTCGAAGCTTTCTTT

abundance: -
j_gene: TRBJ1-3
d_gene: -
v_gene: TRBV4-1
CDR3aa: CASSHRSWQGRSGNTIYF
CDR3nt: TGCGCCAGCAGCCACCGTTCCTGGCAGGGCCGCTCTGGAAACACCATATATTTT

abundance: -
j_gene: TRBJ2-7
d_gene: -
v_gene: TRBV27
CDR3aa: CASTSSRGNEQYF
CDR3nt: TGTGCCAGCACTTCGAGTCGAGGGAACGAGCAGTACTTC

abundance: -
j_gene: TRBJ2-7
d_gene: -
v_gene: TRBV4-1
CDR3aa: CASSQVLRGNWAEQYF
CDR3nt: TGCGCCAGCAGCCAAGTGCTAAGGGGGAATTGGGCCGAGCAGTACTTC

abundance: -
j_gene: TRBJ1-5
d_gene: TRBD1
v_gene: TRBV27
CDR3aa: CASSSLQGAVNSNQPQHF
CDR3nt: TGTGCCAGCAGTTCCCTACAGGGGGCCGTAAATAGCAATCAGCCCCAGCATTTT

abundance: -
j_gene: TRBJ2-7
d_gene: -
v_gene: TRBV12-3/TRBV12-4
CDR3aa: CASSLMVVGRQYF
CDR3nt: TGTGCCAGCAGTTTAATGGTGGTCGGGAGGCAGTACTTC

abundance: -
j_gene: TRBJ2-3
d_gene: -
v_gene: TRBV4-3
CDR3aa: CASSQDYGRASDTQYF
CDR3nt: TGCGCCAGCAGCCAAGATTATGGGAGAGCCTCAGATACGCAGTATTTT

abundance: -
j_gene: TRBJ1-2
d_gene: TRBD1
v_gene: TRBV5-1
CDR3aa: CASSLEAPTGAEFDGYTF
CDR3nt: TGCGCCAGCAGCTTGGAAGCTCCCACAGGGGCGGAATTCGATGGCTACACCTTC

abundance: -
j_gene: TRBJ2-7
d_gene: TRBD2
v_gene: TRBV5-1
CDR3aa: CASRTSAAYEQYF
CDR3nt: TGCGCCAGCAGGACTAGCGCAGCCTACGAGCAGTACTTC

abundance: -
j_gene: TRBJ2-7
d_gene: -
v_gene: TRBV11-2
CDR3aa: CASSQTQGLDYEQYF
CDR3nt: TGTGCCAGCAGCCAGACACAGGGCCTTGACTACGAGCAGTACTTC

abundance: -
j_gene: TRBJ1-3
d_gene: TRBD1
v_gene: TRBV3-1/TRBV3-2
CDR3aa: CASSPRQGGNTIYF
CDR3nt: TGTGCCAGCAGCCCCCGACAGGGAGGAAACACCATATATTTT

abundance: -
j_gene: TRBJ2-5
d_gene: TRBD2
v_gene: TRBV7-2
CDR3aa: CASSGGLAEETQYF
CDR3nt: TGTGCCAGCAGCGGAGGACTAGCCGAGGAGACCCAGTACTTC

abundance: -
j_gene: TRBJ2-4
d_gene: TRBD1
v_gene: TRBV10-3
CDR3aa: CAISEDRGIQYF
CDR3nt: TGTGCCATCAGTGAGGACAGGGGGATTCAGTACTTC

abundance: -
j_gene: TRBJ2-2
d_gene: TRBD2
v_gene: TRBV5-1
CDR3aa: CASSLRSSGNALGELFF
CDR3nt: TGCGCCAGCAGCTTGCGTTCTAGCGGGAACGCACTGGGGGAGCTGTTTTTT